These 22 T cell receptor beta chains share one sample of origin, sequenced in a study of read filtering for tumor transcriptome and immune sequencing. Molecular barcoded adaptors covering alpha/delta and beta/gamma chains were used on 400 ng RNA. TCRdb used MiXCR to reprocess the reads, holding one entry per CDR3 protein. The sample holds about 48,000 distinct CDR3 sequences, roughly 19% seen once. The sequencing input was a population of CD138-negative cells sorted from bone marrow. The receptors derive from a donor aged 40 or over with multiple myeloma.

About this clonotype: This could be a read error, since a much larger clone is one nucleotide away. The V and J genes are TRBV20-1 and TRBJ2-3, with 7 bases that match TRBD2. The CDR3 loop spans 11 amino acids. Trimming cost V 6 bases and J 8 bases; bases outside gene matches: 5. CDR1 is DFQATT and CDR2 is SNEGSKA in the germline V gene (reference sequence). CDR3 DNA sequence: TGCAGTGCAACTACGGGGGGTACGCAGTATTTT. It specifies CSATTGGTQYF.

This clonotype was seen ten or more times. The V call is TRBV20-1, the J call TRBJ2-3; D may correspond to TRBD1 or TRBD2 (5 bases each). There are 13 residues in the CDR3. The V and J ends lost 6 bases and 8 bases respectively, with 18 bases between them. Germline CDR1 DFQATT, CDR2 SNEGSKA (reference sequence). The CDR3 DNA follows: TGCAGTGCGTCCGGGACCGGACCGGGTACGCAGTATTTT. Protein: CSASGTGPGTQYF.

Comment on this clonotype: A far larger clone is only one base removed, so a read error is likely. The genes are TRBV7-9 and TRBJ2-1; 10 positions agree with TRBD2. From germline, CDR1 is SEHNR and CDR2 FQNEAQ (reference sequence). The CDR3 is 16 amino acids. CDR3 DNA sequence: TGTGCCAGCGGCTTAACTAGCGGGACTTCCTACAATGAGCAGTTCTTC. Translating it yields CASGLTSGTSYNEQFF.

This clonotype has at least ten counts. The J gene is TRBJ2-3, the V gene TRBV12-3 or TRBV12-4; 13 bases line up with TRBD2. The CDR3 consists of 15 residues. V trimming: 5 bases; J trimming: 2 bases; junction bases outside the gene matches: 1. The CDR3 DNA reads as TGTGCCAGCAGTGGGACTAGCGGGGTCACAGATACGCAGTATTTT. Its translation is CASSGTSGVTDTQYF.

This clonotype was seen repeatedly, ten times or more. The chain is built from TRBV27 and TRBJ2-1; the D is unclear. V was cut by 8 bases and J by 0 bases, with 11 bases left in between. In germline, CDR1 is MNHEY, CDR2 SMNVEV (reference sequence). The CDR3 has 14 amino acids. CDR3 nucleotides: TGTGCCAGCTTCCCCGGGTCCTCCTACAATGAGCAGTTCTTC. It codes for CASFPGSSYNEQFF.

Ten or more counts support this clonotype. The chain combines TRBV20-1 with TRBJ2-1, with D possibly TRBD2 on 6 matching bases. V gave up 3 bases and J gave up 0 bases, with 15 bases separating them. The CDR3 has 16 amino acids. Germline CDR1 is DFQATT and CDR2 is SNEGSKA (reference sequence). CDR3 residues: CSARPRDFLSYNEQFF. CDR3 in DNA: TGCAGTGCTAGGCCCCGGGACTTCCTCTCCTACAATGAGCAGTTCTTC.

This clonotype is judged medium-sized. The chain has TRBV3-1 and TRBJ2-1; 10 positions agree with TRBD2. Germline loops: CDR1 LGHDT, CDR2 YNNKEL (reference sequence). This CDR3 is 16 amino acids long. V shed 4 bases and J 7 bases; nucleotides not matched to a gene: 10. The CDR3 DNA reads TGTGCCAGCAGCCCGATAGCGGGAGGTATGGTAAATGAGCAGTTCTTC. The encoded protein is CASSPIAGGMVNEQFF.

On this clonotype: At one boundary the junction diverges from the germline segment, which might be a read error. The rearrangement links TRBV29-1 to TRBJ2-7; 10 positions match TRBD1. Per the germline V gene, CDR1 is SQVTM and CDR2 is ANQGSEA. CDR3 size: 13 residues. The CDR3 is CSVGDRGLREQYF. The DNA of the CDR3 is TGCAGCGTTGGGGACAGGGGCCTACGAGAGCAGTACTTT.

On this clonotype itself: Mismatch with germline at one junction end may stem from a read error. The genes are TRBV12-3 or TRBV12-4 and TRBJ2-1; 10 bases map to TRBD1. This CDR3 has 14 residues. The chain's CDR3 is CASSPGQGYNGQFF. The DNA of the CDR3 is TGTGCCAGCAGTCCGGGACAGGGGTACAATGGGCAGTTCTTC.

To note about this clonotype: This sequence may be a read error, since a much larger clone differs from it by one base. The chain employs TRBV5-1 and TRBJ2-2; a weak D match, TRBD2 (5 bases). The germline gives CDR1 SGHRS, CDR2 YFSETQ. The CDR3 is 15 residues long. CDR3 residues: CASSLGRTNTGELSF. In DNA form, the CDR3 reads TGCGCCAGCAGCTTGGGGCGAACGAACACCGGGGAGCTGTCTTTT.

This clonotype was counted a few times. The J gene is TRBJ2-1, the V gene TRBV6-5; a possible D gene is TRBD2 (6 bases). CDR1 is MNHEY, CDR2 SVGAGI, per germline. The germline V and J ends were trimmed by 2 bases and 8 bases, with 13 bases remaining between them. The length of the CDR3 is 14 residues. This CDR3 reads CASSYVASDYEQFF. Written as DNA, the CDR3 is TGTGCCAGCAGTTACGTGGCTAGCGACTATGAGCAGTTCTTC.

This clonotype was recorded a few times. This chain joins TRBV29-1 and TRBJ1-1; D not resolved. This CDR3 is built from 13 residues. Germline V gene lookup returns CDR1 SQVTM and CDR2 ANQGSEA. Trimming removed 5 bases from V and 4 bases from J, with 14 bases in between. The CDR3 reads CSVQWARATEAFF. CDR3 nucleotides: TGCAGCGTTCAGTGGGCGAGGGCCACTGAAGCTTTCTTT.

In regard to this clonotype: A read error may be the cause here, since a much bigger clone is one base away. The V call is TRBV4-1, the J call TRBJ2-1; D is possibly TRBD1 or TRBD2 (6 bases each). This CDR3 is 15 amino acids long. The V end lost 4 bases, the J end lost 8 bases, and 18 bases lay between the germline ends. CDR1 is MGHRA and CDR2 is YSYEKL in the germline V gene. The CDR3 region is CASSPLEGGGDEQFF. The CDR3 bases are TGCGCCAGCAGCCCCCTGGAGGGGGGCGGCGATGAGCAGTTCTTC.

This clonotype was recorded at least ten times. The chain uses TRBV19 and TRBJ2-7; 8 bases agree with TRBD1. V lost 3 bases and J lost 6; bases outside the gene matches: 4. The CDR3 runs 13 residues. Germline V gives CDR1 LNHDA, CDR2 SQIVND (reference sequence). The CDR3 DNA sequence: TGTGCCAGTAGTATTACGACAGGGGTCGAGCAGTACTTC. Translating it yields CASSITTGVEQYF.

This clonotype was counted between two and nine times. V gene TRBV5-1 combines with J gene TRBJ2-3; D is ambiguous. This CDR3 is built from 14 residues. The ends were cut back, 4 bases at V and 5 bases at J, with 14 bases in the middle. CDR1 and CDR2 (germline): SGHRS, YFSETQ. CDR3 residues: CASSLGDPQDTQYF. The CDR3 DNA is TGCGCCAGCAGCCTTGGAGACCCCCAAGATACGCAGTATTTT. Combining the CDR3 with reference TRBV5-1 and TRBJ2-3 gives the whole variable domain KAGVTQTPRYLIKTRGQQVTLSCSPISGHRSVSWYQQTPGQGLQFLFEYFSETQRNKGNFPGRFSGRQFSNSRSEMNVSTLELGDSALYLCASSLGDPQDTQYFGPGTRLTVL.

In its sample, this clonotype was seen many times. V usage is TRBV4-3 and J usage is TRBJ2-7; D unresolved. The CDR3 has 15 amino acids. In germline, CDR1 is LGHNA, CDR2 YSLEER. V was trimmed by 1 base and J by 5 bases, leaving 15 bases between them. CDR3 in DNA: TGCGCCAGCAGCCAAGGGGCAGTTCCCCTTAACGAGCAGTACTTC. Its translation is CASSQGAVPLNEQYF.

As for this clonotype: Since a much larger clone is just one base distant, this may be a read error. The chain links TRBV5-1 to TRBJ2-5; D might be TRBD1 (6 bases). This CDR3 spans 14 amino acids. The germline V gene encodes CDR1 SGHRS and CDR2 YFSETQ. In nucleotides, the CDR3 is TGCGACAGCAGCACCGGACAGTCGACAGAGACCCAGTACTTC. This codes for CDSSTGQSTETQYF.

This clonotype was detected a few times. The chain employs TRBV7-2 and TRBJ1-1, with D hard to call. Per the germline V gene, CDR1 is SGHTA and CDR2 is FQGNSA. Between the trimmed V and J ends, which lost 5 bases and 1 base, there was a span of 14 bases. This CDR3 contains 15 residues. The CDR3 sequence is CASSIPFRKNTEAFF. The CDR3 nucleotides read TGTGCCAGCAGCATACCCTTTAGGAAGAACACTGAAGCTTTCTTT.

This clonotype has ten or more counts. The rearrangement joins TRBV20-1 to TRBJ2-5; D may be TRBD2 (5 bases). The germline V gene encodes CDR1 DFQATT and CDR2 SNEGSKA (reference sequence). V lost 0 bases, J lost 0 bases, and 8 bases lay in between. This CDR3 is 14 amino acids long. CDR3 sequence (DNA): TGCAGTGCTAGAGATCGAGGGTACCAAGAGACCCAGTACTTC. This gives the protein CSARDRGYQETQYF.

This clonotype came up many times. This sequence joins TRBV20-1 and TRBJ2-1; 9 nucleotides align to TRBD2. The CDR3 loop spans 15 amino acids. J gave up 5 bases and V 6 bases, and 11 bases lay outside the gene matches. Germline CDR1 reads DFQATT; CDR2 reads SNEGSKA (reference sequence). CDR3: CSAPDPSGANNEQFF. In DNA, the CDR3 is TGCAGTGCCCCCGATCCTAGCGGGGCCAACAATGAGCAGTTCTTC.

This clonotype occurred many times. J is TRBJ1-1 and V is TRBV29-1; 9 bases are a match to TRBD1. This CDR3 contains 17 residues. Germline V gene data show CDR1 as SQVTM and CDR2 as ANQGSEA. Trimming cost V 7 bases and J 0 bases; bases outside gene matches: 15. CDR3 in amino acids: CSAARTGERIMNTEAFF. CDR3 DNA sequence: TGCAGCGCTGCTAGGACAGGGGAAAGGATCATGAACACTGAAGCTTTCTTT.

This clonotype was detected ten times or more. The rearrangement uses TRBV7-9 and TRBJ2-7, with D unclear. V was shortened by 5 bases and J by 3 bases, with 8 bases between the two germline ends. CDR3 length: 12 amino acids. Germline CDR1 reads SEHNR; CDR2 reads FQNEAQ (reference sequence). CDR3 in amino acids: CASSPQRYEQYF. The DNA for the CDR3 is TGTGCCAGCAGCCCTCAACGCTACGAGCAGTACTTC.